The clone carrying this T cell receptor (beta chain) was detected ten times or more. TCRdb re-called the 5' RACE reads through MiXCR, storing one row per CDR3 protein. The data hold about 37,000 distinct CDR3 sequences, with over 5% observed a single time. This entry belongs to a study of early T cells in non-severe SARS-CoV-2 infection. This CDR3 region has 12 residues. The junction had 8 bases not matched to a gene; V was cut back by 6 bases and J by 9 bases. Per the germline V gene, CDR1 is DFQATT and CDR2 is SNEGSKA (reference sequence). The J gene is TRBJ1-1, the V gene TRBV20-1; TRBD1 agrees at 9 bases. This clonotype was obtained from an adult who was a healthcare worker with PCR-confirmed SARS-CoV-2 infection or an uninfected control (not recorded which). The input for sequencing was whole blood, taken at baseline. CDR3: CSATGGQGKAFF. CDR3 DNA sequence: TGCAGTGCCACTGGGGGACAGGGAAAAGCTTTCTTT.